A single sample is the source of the 9 T cell receptor beta chains below, sequenced in a study of patients and donors after allogeneic stem cell transplantation (dated by TCRdb to 2018 to 2021). Libraries were prepared through RT-PCR. The sequencing machine was a NextSeq 550. Starting from the raw public reads, TCRdb applied fastp trimming at Q25, assembled clones with MiXCR and retained in-frame beta chains. Identical CDR3 proteins give one entry, which carries the most common genes and DNA. The sample table records roughly 960,000 distinct CDR3 sequences; about 20% of these occur just once. Around 6% of the sample is taken by the ten largest. The sequencing sample was made of blood, either unsorted or a sorted T cell fraction (not recorded which). All receptors come from a human donor who was either an allogeneic HSCT recipient or a stem cell or donor lymphocyte infusion donor (not recorded which). It is not recorded whose cells these are; they may come from a transplant donor.

The chain combines TRBV29-1 with TRBJ1-2; D is unclear. V lost 4 bases and J 4 bases, leaving 7 bases between the germline ends. The CDR3 is 11 residues long. Germline loops: CDR1 SQVTM, CDR2 ANQGSEA. The DNA for the CDR3 is TGCAGCGTTGGCAGCTCCTATGGCTACACCTTC. Protein product: CSVGSSYGYTF.

The table lists this clonotype with a few counts. This chain uses TRBV12-3 or TRBV12-4 with TRBJ2-2; no definite D call. The V end lost 5 bases, the J end lost 3 bases, and 7 bases lay between the germline ends. This CDR3 has 13 amino acids. Here the CDR3 DNA reads TGTGCCAGCAGTGGCAGTCACACCGGGGAGCTGTTTTTT. It codes for CASSGSHTGELFF.

The chain has TRBV21-1 and TRBJ2-7; the table's D call, TRBD1, was not checked against the DNA. TRBV21-1 is given as a pseudogene. CDR3 length: 16 amino acids. The CDR3 DNA sequence: TGTGCCAGCAGCGGCCGGGACAGGGCCCCTCCCTACGAGCAGTACTTC. Translating it yields CASSGRDRAPPYEQYF.

The sample holds many counts of this clonotype. This rearrangement joins TRBV20-1 to TRBJ2-3, with 11 bases identical to TRBD2. This CDR3 contains 17 residues. The ends lost 5 bases at V and 6 bases at J; junction bases unmatched: 16. Germline V gives CDR1 DFQATT, CDR2 SNEGSKA (reference sequence). The CDR3 is CSAFTSGSYRPSDTQYF. CDR3 DNA sequence: TGCAGTGCTTTCACTAGCGGGAGTTATCGGCCATCGGATACGCAGTATTTT.

This clonotype came up a few times. The chain recombines TRBV7-9 with TRBJ1-5; possible D gene TRBD1, 6 bases. Trimming stripped 4 bases from V and 3 bases from J, with 10 bases between. CDR3 length equals 14 residues. Germline V gene sequence: CDR1 SEHNR, CDR2 FQNEAQ (reference sequence). For the CDR3, the DNA is TGTGCCAGCAGCTCGGACAGAACCAATCAGCCCCAGCATTTT. Protein product: CASSSDRTNQPQHF.

This clonotype was seen a handful of times. The genes are TRBV27 and TRBJ2-1; 8 bases agree with TRBD1. The germline CDR1 and CDR2 sequences are MNHEY and SMNVEV (reference sequence). There are 13 residues in the CDR3. With 6 bases clipped from V and 4 bases from J, the junction kept 2 bases outside the gene matches. Written as DNA, the CDR3 is TGTGCCAGCAGGCGGACAGGGTACAATGAGCAGTTCTTC. Translated, it gives CASRRTGYNEQFF.

The table lists this clonotype with many counts. V and J are TRBV12-3 or TRBV12-4 and TRBJ1-3; 8 bases are shared with TRBD1. With 6 bases clipped from V and 2 bases from J, the junction kept 6 bases outside the gene matches. The CDR3 is 15 residues long. The CDR3 protein is CASSPRTGTGNTIYF. The CDR3 nucleotides are TGTGCCAGCAGCCCTCGGACAGGGACTGGAAACACCATATATTTT.

The V gene is TRBV20-1, the J gene TRBJ2-7, with TRBD1 matching over 8 bases. The V segment lost 1 base and the J segment 4 bases; nucleotides outside the gene matches: 9. The CDR3 spans 15 residues. From germline, CDR1 is DFQATT and CDR2 SNEGSKA (reference sequence). The CDR3 loop reads CSARGRTGSEYEQYF. Written as DNA, the CDR3 is TGCAGTGCTAGAGGGAGGACAGGGAGCGAGTACGAGCAGTACTTC.

This clonotype was found many times. V is TRBV12-3 or TRBV12-4 and J is TRBJ1-6; possibly TRBD1 for D (5 bases). V shed 3 bases and J shed 9 bases, with 12 bases lying between them. This CDR3 is built from 14 residues. CDR3 nucleotides: TGTGCCAGCAGTTTGACAGCTCGGGGTTCACCCCTCCACTTT. The encoded protein is CASSLTARGSPLHF.